These T cell receptor beta chains were read from a single sample in a study of T cells in narcolepsy. Sequencing used immunoSEQ multiplex PCR; TCRdb keeps in-frame clones, though not all of them. The sample has around 28,000 clones, about four fifths seen once. The sample comprised CD45RA- memory CD4+ T cells from PBMCs. The receptors come from a human donor with narcolepsy. The CDR3 runs from the conserved cysteine through the conserved F or W.

v_call cdr3_aa
TRBV7-2 CASSLGTGGGNQPQHF
TRBV5-6 CASSLSRSGQPQHF
TRBV14 CASSSLDHNSPLHF
TRBV28 CASRRTGGSYEQYF
TRBV6-5 CASRDGNTGELFF
TRBV19 CASSRSGNTIYF
TRBV28 CASSSPTGGQPQHF
TRBV18 CASSRGTVDSGNTIYF
TRBV25-1 CASSETGPTGEKLFF
TRBV19 CASSPGTMVYEQYF
TRBV29-1 CSVEENGYTF
TRBV30 CAWRRDSNSPPHF
TRBV28 CASSLPGGTKNIQYF
TRBV7-9 CASRAGVIEDTQYF
TRBV28 CASSFGRRGYTF
TRBV28 CASSLRGQGASPLHF
TRBV10-3 CATLGVNEQFF
TRBV5-4 CASSSLAGGPEETQYF
TRBV7-8 CASSSNSAGAGETQYF
TRBV27 CASSFRGRTGAGETQYF
TRBV30 CAWSRDSNSPLHF
TRBV6-5 CASRDSVNEKLFF
TRBV18 CASSLLNEKLFF
TRBV18 CASSPQETQYF
TRBV6-6 CASSEPDYTDTQYF
TRBV4-1 CASSQGTGPFGYTF
TRBV5-1 CASSLGEGAKGNQPQHF
TRBV7-9 CASSPIQGSSYEQYF
TRBV11-3 CASSLVNRVRANVLTF
TRBV2 CASREGGNTIYF
TRBV10-3 CAISEDGFNQPQHF
TRBV7-2 CASSATDREGETQYF
TRBV27 CASSLSKPGTGMNEQFF
TRBV10-3 CAISVNRGQVAGELFF
TRBV6-1 CASRNTGATNEKLFF
TRBV6-1 CASSVLPGEGSQPQHF
TRBV4-1 CASSQDRPGMSTNEKLFF
TRBV10-3 CAISESEGSTSKAFF
TRBV4-2 CASSQERSFGEQYF
TRBV7-3 CASSPGGQGIDTQYF
TRBV30 CAWSVMSLNTGELFF
TRBV5-4 CASSSRDRAYNEQFF
TRBV5-8 CASSHLVGVPGQYF
TRBV27 CASSWTSGAYEQYF
TRBV19 CASSMVSYNEQFF
TRBV6-5 CASSRDGSYEQYF
TRBV10-3 CAISSQGRQGVNYGYTF
TRBV4-3 CASSQDLTGSNEKLFF
TRBV19 CASSTMGGANQPQHF
TRBV7-2 CASSYRGQQPQHF